Presented here are 16 T cell receptor beta chains from one specimen sequenced in a study of blood T cell repertoires in COVID-19. TCRdb keeps only in-frame clones here, not all; method: immunoSEQ multiplex PCR. Of some 130,000 clones listed, about four fifths are singletons. The sequenced sample consisted of PBMCs or T cells enriched from blood (not recorded which). These receptors all come from a man between 40 and 49 years old with acute COVID-19.

This clone was counted once. The chain combines TRBV10-2 with TRBJ2-3; 11 nucleotides line up with TRBD2. Trimming removed 8 bases from V and 6 bases from J; junction bases left unmatched: 7. Germline V CDR1 and CDR2: WSHSY, SAAADI. The CDR3 has 14 amino acids. The CDR3 reads CASVLAGGSDTQYF. DNA for the CDR3: TGCGCCAGCGTGCTAGCGGGGGGTTCGGATACGCAGTATTTT.

The chain is built from TRBV10-3 and TRBJ2-1; tentatively, D is TRBD2 (6 bases). The CDR3 consists of 13 residues. Germline V gene sequence: CDR1 ENHRY, CDR2 SYGVKD. Trimming took 11 bases from V and 1 from J, leaving 12 bases between them. CDR3 coding DNA: TGTGCCTCCGGGACTTCTTCCTACAATGAGCAGTTCTTC. Translated: CASGTSSYNEQFF.

This chain joins TRBV11-3 and TRBJ2-2, with 7 bases fitting TRBD1. Germline V gene lookup returns CDR1 SGHNT and CDR2 YENEEA. V was pared by 5 bases and J by 9 bases, with 3 bases of the junction left unmatched. The CDR3 length is 12 residues. The CDR3 here is CASSQGDRELFF. For the CDR3, the DNA is TGTGCCAGCAGCCAGGGGGACCGGGAGCTGTTTTTT.

J is TRBJ1-1 and V is TRBV11-2, with 7 bases fitting TRBD1. The CDR3 contains 15 residues. J gave up 11 bases and V 3 bases, and 15 bases lay outside the gene matches. Germline values: CDR1 SGHAT, CDR2 FQNNGV. In DNA, the CDR3 is TGTGCCAGCAGCTTTTCCGGGACAGCACTGTCTGGGGCTTTCTTT. Encoded protein: CASSFSGTALSGAFF.

The CDR3 is CASSLTLRSNYGYTF. For the CDR3, the DNA is TGTGCCAGCAGCTTAACTCTTCGCTCTAACTATGGCTACACCTTC. The J gene is TRBJ1-2, the V gene TRBV7-2, with D unclear. The V end was cut by 2 bases, the J end by 0 bases, with 10 bases between. The CDR3 contains 15 residues. Per the germline V gene, CDR1 is SGHTA and CDR2 is FQGNSA.

This clone was counted a single time. The CDR3 DNA reads TGTGCCACCAGTGACCACGCGGGTACCAAAAACATTCAGTACTTC. Amino acids: CATSDHAGTKNIQYF. The chain joins TRBV24-1 to TRBJ2-4, with a weak D call TRBD2 (5 bases). The length of the CDR3 is 15 residues. V lost 4 bases and J 2 bases, leaving 11 bases between the germline ends. The V gene's germline CDR1 is KGHDR and CDR2 SFDVKD.

J is TRBJ2-7 and V is TRBV13; D call uncertain. The CDR3 runs 13 residues. Deletions cut 0 bases from V and 3 bases from J, with 6 bases between. CDR1 PRHDT and CDR2 FYEKMQ come from the germline V gene (reference sequence). The CDR3 spells CASSLGAVYEQYF. CDR3 bases: TGTGCCAGCAGCTTAGGGGCCGTCTACGAGCAGTACTTC. Drawing the rest from reference TRBV13 and TRBJ2-7, the complete variable domain is AAGVIQSPRHLIKEKRETATLKCYPIPRHDTVYWYQQGPGQDPQFLISFYEKMQSDKGSIPDRFSAQQFSDYHSELNMSSLELGDSALYFCASSLGAVYEQYFGPGTRLTVT.

The J gene is TRBJ2-3, the V gene TRBV5-1, with 9 bases lining up with TRBD2. CDR3 length: 21 residues. The germline V gene has CDR1 SGHRS and CDR2 YFSETQ. After removal of 0 bases from V and 2 bases from J, the junction contained 19 bases not matched to a gene. The CDR3 coding sequence is TGCGCCAGCAGCTTGGCCCGCGTTGGCGGGAGGGCCCGTGTGGACACAGATACGCAGTATTTT. It codes for CASSLARVGGRARVDTDTQYF.

This rearrangement joins TRBV11-2 to TRBJ1-4, with TRBD1 identical over 8 bases. The CDR3 has 18 residues. J was trimmed by 8 bases and V by 0 bases; bases with no gene match: 14. Germline V CDR1 and CDR2: SGHAT, FQNNGV. The CDR3 nucleotides read TGTGCCAGCAGCTTAGATCTCTTAGGGACAGGTGCTGAAGAAAAACTGTTTTTT. It translates to CASSLDLLGTGAEEKLFF.

V and J are TRBV29-1 and TRBJ2-7, with 8 bases identical to TRBD1. Germline CDR1 is SQVTM and CDR2 is ANQGSEA. Germline trimming cut 7 bases from V and 5 bases from J; bases unmatched to any gene: 10. This CDR3 spans 13 amino acids. For the CDR3, the DNA is TGCAGCGCCAGTCAGGGGGCGCTGAACGAGCAGTACTTC. Its translation is CSASQGALNEQYF.

This chain joins TRBV4-3 and TRBJ1-6; possible D gene TRBD1, 6 bases. Germline-derived CDR1 and CDR2 are LGHNA and YSLEER. Trimming removed 4 bases from V and 0 bases from J, with 10 bases in between. The CDR3 length is 16 residues. The CDR3 region has the DNA TGCGCCAGCAGCCGAACAGGGTCCTCCTATAATTCACCCCTCCACTTT. It specifies CASSRTGSSYNSPLHF.

The CDR3 nucleotides read TGTGCCAGCAGCGCCGGACTCAACACAGATACGCAGTATTTT. Translated, it gives CASSAGLNTDTQYF. This chain connects TRBV5-4 to TRBJ2-3; D might be TRBD2 (5 bases). The ends were cut back, 4 bases at V and 2 bases at J, with 11 bases in the middle. The germline gives CDR1 SGHNT, CDR2 YYREEE (reference sequence). The length of the CDR3 is 14 residues.

The CDR3 DNA reads as TGTGCCACACACGGCAGGGGGCTTCGGAGACAGCCCCAGCATTTT. Protein sequence: CATHGRGLRRQPQHF. The chain recombines TRBV28 with TRBJ1-5; 8 bases are shared with TRBD1. The length of the CDR3 is 15 residues. CDR1 is MDHEN and CDR2 is SYDVKM in the germline V gene. With 10 bases clipped from V and 7 bases from J, the junction kept 15 bases outside the gene matches. Combining the CDR3 with reference TRBV28 and TRBJ1-5 gives the whole variable domain DVKVTQSSRYLVKRTGEKVFLECVQDMDHENMFWYRQDPGLGLRLIYFSYDVKMKEKGDIPEGYSVSREKKERFSLILESASTNQTSMYLCATHGRGLRRQPQHFGDGTRLSIL.

The chain carries TRBV9 and TRBJ2-7; 10 bases are a match to TRBD1. Germline values: CDR1 SGDLS, CDR2 YYNGEE. The CDR3 is 15 residues long. V lost 2 bases, J lost 1 base, and 3 bases stayed unmatched. CDR3 amino acids: CASSVGTGVSYEQYF. The CDR3 DNA reads as TGTGCCAGCAGCGTCGGGACAGGGGTTTCCTACGAGCAGTACTTC.

The genes are TRBV24-1 and TRBJ2-1; weak D call: TRBD2 (6 bases). Germline V gene data show CDR1 as KGHDR and CDR2 as SFDVKD. CDR3 length: 16 residues. Trimming shortened V by 0 bases and J by 6 bases, and 14 bases separated the two germline ends. CDR3 protein: CATSDLKEGYINEQFF. The DNA for the CDR3 is TGTGCCACCAGTGATTTGAAGGAGGGATATATCAATGAGCAGTTCTTC.

This chain links TRBV5-1 with TRBJ1-1; 9 nucleotides line up with TRBD1. The CDR3 loop spans 17 amino acids. Germline CDR1 and CDR2: SGHRS and YFSETQ. Trimming cost V 1 base and J 5 bases; bases outside gene matches: 12. The CDR3 protein is CASSLTLGRDRVTEAFF. DNA of the CDR3: TGCGCCAGCAGCTTGACCTTAGGCCGGGACAGGGTTACTGAAGCTTTCTTT.